This TCR beta chain was obtained from a study of cytomegalovirus exposure and HLA in healthy donors. Study results and caveats: A link between a missense DCLRE1C variant and TCR beta V- and J-gene trimming emerged from a later analysis. When a later analysis compared HLA-associated TCR beta chains with equally common others, the HLA-associated chains turned out to be more clonally expanded and to have lower generation probabilities. Altogether, 164 TCR beta chains were recorded as cytomegalovirus-associated.

Vbeta (60) and Jbeta (13) primers were used in the PCR. TCRdb's copy holds only in-frame clones and misses some; the assay was immunoSEQ multiplex PCR. This table holds more than 95,000 clones, roughly two thirds found once. Concerning this clone: Its antigen is undetermined.

Nominal health characterized the donors when sampled, though unrecorded immune exposures were likely. Specimen: PBMCs. This clonotype was sampled from a man aged 25 to 40 in good health and CMV-seronegative.

This CDR3 reads CATSLLAGGLDTQYF. The CDR3 nucleotides are TGTGCCACCAGCCTACTAGCGGGAGGATTAGATACGCAGTATTTT. The V gene is TRBV15, the J gene TRBJ2-3, with 12 bases identical to TRBD2. The length of the CDR3 is 15 residues. CDR1 and CDR2 (germline): LNHNV, YYDKDF (reference sequence). Trimming took 5 bases from V and 5 from J; bases not matched to a gene: 5.